The entry below describes one TCR beta chain. Its antigen remains undetermined. Base quality data are lacking; no much larger clone is found one base away. The record originates from a study of OX40 agonist ivuxolimab in advanced cancers. Background for the entire study: Ivuxolimab was a fully human IgG2 agonistic monoclonal antibody targeting the costimulatory receptor OX40 (CD134). Intravenous ivuxolimab was administered to patients every 2 weeks at six dose levels: 0.01, 0.1, 0.3, 1.5, 3 and 10 mg/kg. Prior anti-PD-1, anti-PD-L1 or anti-CTLA-4 therapy was permitted, and 35% to 40% of dose-escalation patients had received checkpoint inhibitors. Among the roughly 52 dose-escalation patients, around 20 had hepatocellular carcinoma, some 15 melanoma, 9 renal cell carcinoma and 9 head and neck cancer. Peripheral TCRbeta sequencing aimed to test whether ivuxolimab altered TCR sequence diversity and caused clonal T-cell expansion. Three dose-escalation patients achieved partial responses, one with hepatocellular carcinoma and two with cutaneous melanoma. The monotherapy dose-escalation portion (N ≈ 55 patients) of the phase I ivuxolimab trial is reported in the paper. The dose-escalation cohort was around 84% male with a mean age of approximately 60 years, ranging from about 20 to 85.

Genomic DNA was isolated from the sorted cells so that the TCRbeta CDR3 region could be sequenced. The immunoSEQ Assay was used for sequencing of TCRbeta CDR3 regions. This is the immuneACCESS table as TCRdb keeps it, with only in-frame sequences that have V and J called. A part of the clones is gone; compared with another copy, unresolved V genes explain less than half, and the rest is unexplained. The sample table shows approximately 35,000 clones, and more than 70% are seen once. Approximately 22% of the sample is taken by the ten largest. The trial excluded patients who had a history of autoimmune disease or were on systemic immunosuppression. In every dose cohort, peripheral blood was drawn for TCR sequencing at baseline, cycle 4 day 1, and cycle 7 day 1. Samples came from an open-label, multicenter, first-in-human phase I dose-escalation trial of ivuxolimab. Adults with locally advanced or metastatic melanoma, renal cell, hepatocellular, or head and neck squamous cell carcinoma were enrolled in the trial. CD4+ and CD8+ T cells were sorted separately from peripheral blood before TCR sequencing.

Trimming takes 2 bases off V and 1 base off J; junction bases not matched to a gene: 5. For CDR1 and CDR2, the germline V gene (reference sequence) lists SGHKS and YYEKEE. The CDR3 runs 15 amino acids, cysteine and phenylalanine included. This entry keeps only the CDR3 DNA: 45 bases, framed from base 1. Summary of the overall study and its limitations: At doses of 0.1 to 3.0 mg/kg, clonal expansion of both CD4+ and CD8+ T cells in blood was seen between baseline and week 6. In partial responders in the 0.1-3.0 mg/kg groups, normalized peripheral clonal expansion was found to be among the lowest, especially among CD8+ T cells. After ivuxolimab, expanded clones were on average more numerous among CD8+ T cells than among CD4+ T cells. Antigen specificity was not determined for the clonally expanded peripheral T cells. Low levels of normalized T-cell clonal expansion were also seen in some nonresponding patients.

The sequence came from an adult with an advanced solid tumor such as melanoma, head and neck, liver or kidney cancer. The V and J genes are TRBV5-5 and TRBJ2-7; TRBD1 agrees with 8 junctional bases. The source was CD4+ or CD8+ T cells sorted from blood, collected in a trial of the OX40 agonist ivuxolimab. The DNA reads as follows: TGTGCCAGCAGCTTAGCAACAGGGGGGTCCTACGAGCAGTACTTC. It codes for CASSLATGGSYEQYF.